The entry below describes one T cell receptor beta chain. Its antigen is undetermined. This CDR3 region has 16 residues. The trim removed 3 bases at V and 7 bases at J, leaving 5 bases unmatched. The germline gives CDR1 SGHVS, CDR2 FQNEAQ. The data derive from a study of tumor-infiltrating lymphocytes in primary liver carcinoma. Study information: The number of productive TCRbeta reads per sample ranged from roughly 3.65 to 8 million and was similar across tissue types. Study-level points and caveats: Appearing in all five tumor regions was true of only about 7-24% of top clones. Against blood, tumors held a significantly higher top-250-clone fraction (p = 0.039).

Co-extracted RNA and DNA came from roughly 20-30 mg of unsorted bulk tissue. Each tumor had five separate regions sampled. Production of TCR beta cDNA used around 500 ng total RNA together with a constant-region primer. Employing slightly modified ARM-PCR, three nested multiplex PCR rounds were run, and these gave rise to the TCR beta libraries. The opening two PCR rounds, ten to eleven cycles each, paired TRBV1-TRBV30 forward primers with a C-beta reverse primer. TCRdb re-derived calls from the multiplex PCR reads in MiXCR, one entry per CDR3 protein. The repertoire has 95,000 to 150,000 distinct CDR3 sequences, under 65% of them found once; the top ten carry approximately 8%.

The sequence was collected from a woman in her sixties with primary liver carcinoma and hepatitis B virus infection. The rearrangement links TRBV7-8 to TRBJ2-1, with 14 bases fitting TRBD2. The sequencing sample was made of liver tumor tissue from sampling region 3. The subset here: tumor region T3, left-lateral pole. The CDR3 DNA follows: TGTGCCAGCAGCTTGATTGGGACTAGCGGGAGTAATGAGCAGTTCTTC. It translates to CASSLIGTSGSNEQFF.